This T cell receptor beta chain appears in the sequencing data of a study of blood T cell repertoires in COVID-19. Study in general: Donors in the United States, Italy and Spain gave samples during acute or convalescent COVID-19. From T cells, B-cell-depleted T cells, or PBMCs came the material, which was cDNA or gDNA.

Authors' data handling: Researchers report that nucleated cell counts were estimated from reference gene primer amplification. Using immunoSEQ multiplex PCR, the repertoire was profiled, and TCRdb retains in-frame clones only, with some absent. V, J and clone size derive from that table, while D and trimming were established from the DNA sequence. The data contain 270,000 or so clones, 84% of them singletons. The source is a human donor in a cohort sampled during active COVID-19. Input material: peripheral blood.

CDR3 bases: TGTGCCAGCAGTTACAGGGGCAGTTCCTACGAGCAGTACTTC. The encoded protein is CASSYRGSSYEQYF. V gene TRBV6-5 combines with J gene TRBJ2-7; TRBD1 might be the D (5 bases). The length of the CDR3 is 14 residues. The V and J ends lost 2 bases and 1 base respectively, with 9 bases between them. CDR1 is MNHEY and CDR2 is SVGAGI in the germline V gene.